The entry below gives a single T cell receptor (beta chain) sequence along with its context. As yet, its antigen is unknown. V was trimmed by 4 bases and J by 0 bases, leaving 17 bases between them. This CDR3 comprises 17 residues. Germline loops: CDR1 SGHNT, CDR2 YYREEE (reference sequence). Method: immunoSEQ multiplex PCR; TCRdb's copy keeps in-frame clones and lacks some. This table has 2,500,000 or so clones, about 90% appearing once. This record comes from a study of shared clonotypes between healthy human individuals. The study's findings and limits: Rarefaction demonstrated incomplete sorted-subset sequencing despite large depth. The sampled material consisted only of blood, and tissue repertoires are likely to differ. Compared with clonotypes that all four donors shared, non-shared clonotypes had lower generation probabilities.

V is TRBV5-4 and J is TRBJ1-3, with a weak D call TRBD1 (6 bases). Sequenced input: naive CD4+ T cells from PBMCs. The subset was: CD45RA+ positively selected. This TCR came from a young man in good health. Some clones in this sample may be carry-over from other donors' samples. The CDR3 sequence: CASSATLQGASGNTIYF. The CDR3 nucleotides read TGTGCCAGCAGCGCCACGTTACAGGGCGCCTCTGGAAACACCATATATTTT.